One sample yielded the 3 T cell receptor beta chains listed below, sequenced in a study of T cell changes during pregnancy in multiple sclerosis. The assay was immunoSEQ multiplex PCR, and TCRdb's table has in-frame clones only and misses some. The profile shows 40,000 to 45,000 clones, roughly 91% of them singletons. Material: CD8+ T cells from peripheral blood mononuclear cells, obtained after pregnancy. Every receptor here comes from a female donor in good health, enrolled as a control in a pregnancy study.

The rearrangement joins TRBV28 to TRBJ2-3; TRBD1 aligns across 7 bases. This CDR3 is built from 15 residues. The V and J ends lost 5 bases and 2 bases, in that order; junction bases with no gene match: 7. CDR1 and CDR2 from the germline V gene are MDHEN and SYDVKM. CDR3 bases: TGTGCCAGCAGTAAGACAGGGATAGACACAGATACGCAGTATTTT. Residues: CASSKTGIDTDTQYF.

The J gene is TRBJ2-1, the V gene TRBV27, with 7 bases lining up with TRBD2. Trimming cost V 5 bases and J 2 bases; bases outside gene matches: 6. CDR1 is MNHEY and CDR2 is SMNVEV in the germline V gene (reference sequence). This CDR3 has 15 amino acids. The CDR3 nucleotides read TGTGCCAGCAGTACCCGCGGGGGAACCTACAATGAGCAGTTCTTC. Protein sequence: CASSTRGGTYNEQFF.

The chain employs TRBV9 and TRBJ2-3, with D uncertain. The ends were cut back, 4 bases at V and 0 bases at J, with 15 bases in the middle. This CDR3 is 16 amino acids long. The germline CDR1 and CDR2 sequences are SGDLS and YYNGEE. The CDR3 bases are TGTGCCAGCAGCCACCCCTTAGAGACTAGCACAGATACGCAGTATTTT. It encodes CASSHPLETSTDTQYF.